Following are 18 T cell receptor beta chains from one sample sequenced in a study of shared clonotypes between healthy human individuals. TCRdb keeps only in-frame clones here, not all; method: immunoSEQ multiplex PCR. The sample contains approximately 2.5 million clones, 80% to 95% of which appear only once. The sample was naive CD4+ T cells from PBMCs. Subset in this sample: CD45RA+ positively selected. These receptors came from a man aged 18-30 years in good health. Some clones in this sample may be carry-over from other donors' samples.

The chain uses TRBV19 and TRBJ1-2; 9 bases align to TRBD1. Germline CDR1 LNHDA, CDR2 SQIVND (reference sequence). V dropped 6 bases and J dropped 0; count of bases not matched to a gene: 5. The CDR3 is 15 amino acids. CDR3 sequence reads: CASSTTGGSNYGYTF. The CDR3 DNA is TGTGCCAGTAGCACCACAGGGGGCTCTAACTATGGCTACACCTTC.

This sequence joins TRBV5-1 and TRBJ2-5, with D possibly being TRBD2 (5 bases). V lost 4 bases, J lost 4 bases, and 11 bases lay in between. The germline gives CDR1 SGHRS, CDR2 YFSETQ. The CDR3 extends over 13 amino acids. In nucleotides, the CDR3 is TGCGCCAGCAGCCCGCGTCGGGGAGAGACCCAGTACTTC. Translated: CASSPRRGETQYF. The entire variable domain, with the rest obtained from reference TRBV5-1 and TRBJ2-5, is as follows: KAGVTQTPRYLIKTRGQQVTLSCSPISGHRSVSWYQQTPGQGLQFLFEYFSETQRNKGNFPGRFSGRQFSNSRSEMNVSTLELGDSALYLCASSPRRGETQYFGPGTRLLVL.

This rearrangement joins TRBV29-1 to TRBJ2-1, with D perhaps matching TRBD2 (6 bases). The germline V gene encodes CDR1 SQVTM and CDR2 ANQGSEA. The CDR3 contains 16 residues. Deletions cut 0 bases from V and 4 bases from J, with 16 bases between. The CDR3 nucleotides are TGCAGCGTTGAAGATCCGGTGGGAGGAGCGTACAATGAGCAGTTCTTC. Its protein product is CSVEDPVGGAYNEQFF.

V usage is TRBV7-3 and J usage is TRBJ2-1; TRBD2 aligns across 8 bases. V dropped 2 bases and J dropped 5; count of bases not matched to a gene: 5. The CDR3 length is 15 residues. CDR1 and CDR2 from the germline V gene are SGHTA and FQGTGA. The DNA of the CDR3 is TGTGCCAGCAGCTTATCGGCGGGAGGACACAATGAGCAGTTCTTC. Protein sequence: CASSLSAGGHNEQFF.

As concerns this clone: The sample has other DNA sequences that encode this CDR3 too. The V and J genes are TRBV27 and TRBJ2-7; D may be TRBD1 or TRBD2 (5 bases each). CDR3 size: 13 residues. Germline values: CDR1 MNHEY, CDR2 SMNVEV (reference sequence). Between the trimmed V and J ends, which lost 3 bases and 1 base, there was a span of 7 bases. The CDR3: CASSLRGSYEQYF. CDR3 bases: TGTGCCAGCAGTTTGAGGGGTTCCTACGAGCAGTACTTC.

This chain connects TRBV2 to TRBJ2-1; 9 bases align to TRBD2. This CDR3 has 15 residues. CDR1 is SNHLY and CDR2 is FYNNEI in the germline V gene. V trimming: 3 bases; J trimming: 4 bases; junction bases outside the gene matches: 4. The CDR3 coding sequence is TGTGCCAGCAGTGACGGGACTAGCACATACAATGAGCAGTTCTTC. This gives the protein CASSDGTSTYNEQFF.

The chain links TRBV5-1 to TRBJ2-5, with 7 positions matching TRBD2. The CDR3 sequence is 14 residues long. The trim removed 5 bases at V and 4 bases at J, leaving 8 bases unmatched. Germline CDR1 SGHRS, CDR2 YFSETQ. The CDR3 sequence is CASSGGRVGETQYF. CDR3 sequence (DNA): TGCGCCAGCAGTGGGGGGAGGGTTGGAGAGACCCAGTACTTC. Filled out from reference TRBV5-1 and TRBJ2-5, the complete variable domain reads KAGVTQTPRYLIKTRGQQVTLSCSPISGHRSVSWYQQTPGQGLQFLFEYFSETQRNKGNFPGRFSGRQFSNSRSEMNVSTLELGDSALYLCASSGGRVGETQYFGPGTRLLVL.

The V and J genes are TRBV7-2 and TRBJ1-1; possible D gene TRBD1, 5 bases. Germline lookup yields CDR1 SGHTA and CDR2 FQGNSA. This CDR3 region has 14 residues. V was clipped by 5 bases and J by 2 bases, with 12 bases between them. CDR3 amino acids: CASSVDQGNTEAFF. DNA for the CDR3: TGTGCCAGCAGCGTAGACCAGGGTAACACTGAAGCTTTCTTT. Complete variable domain (other parts from reference TRBV7-2 and TRBJ1-1): GAGVSQSPSNKVTEKGKDVELRCDPISGHTALYWYRQSLGQGLEFLIYFQGNSAPDKSGLPSDRFSAERTGGSVSTLTIQRTQQEDSAVYLCASSVDQGNTEAFFGQGTRLTVV.

In its sample, this clone was seen a few times. The chain carries TRBV27 and TRBJ1-3, with D hard to call. The CDR3 runs to 14 residues. V shed 6 bases and J shed 0 bases, with 9 bases lying between them. Germline CDR1 is MNHEY and CDR2 is SMNVEV (reference sequence). The CDR3: CASSVGSSGNTIYF. For the CDR3, the DNA is TGTGCCAGCAGCGTCGGGAGCTCTGGAAACACCATATATTTT.

This sequence joins TRBV5-4 and TRBJ1-1, with D possibly matching TRBD1 (6 bases). V was pared by 0 bases and J by 2 bases, with 8 bases between. The length of the CDR3 is 14 residues. Germline CDR1 and CDR2: SGHNT and YYREEE (reference sequence). The CDR3 DNA is TGTGCCAGCAGCTTGGACAGGGAAAACACTGAAGCTTTCTTT. It yields the protein CASSLDRENTEAFF.

The chain recombines TRBV19 with TRBJ1-2; D not certain. The germline CDR1 and CDR2 sequences are LNHDA and SQIVND (reference sequence). CDR3 length equals 15 residues. The V end was cut by 6 bases, the J end by 5 bases, with 19 bases between. The CDR3: CASSPGRQGAYGYTF. In DNA form, the CDR3 reads TGTGCCAGTAGCCCCGGACGCCAAGGAGCGTATGGCTACACCTTC.

The chain uses TRBV28 and TRBJ2-1, with TRBD2 as a possible D gene (7 bases). Germline V gene lookup returns CDR1 MDHEN and CDR2 SYDVKM. V lost 5 bases to trimming and J lost 2 bases, with 13 bases between them. CDR3 length: 15 amino acids. The CDR3 DNA follows: TGTGCCAGCAGTAGGGGGGGACGGACCTACAATGAGCAGTTCTTC. It encodes CASSRGGRTYNEQFF.

The V call is TRBV19, the J call TRBJ1-1; D is possibly TRBD1 (5 bases). V was trimmed by 5 bases and J by 6 bases, leaving 10 bases between them. The CDR3 contains 12 residues. The V gene's germline CDR1 is LNHDA and CDR2 SQIVND (reference sequence). For the CDR3, the DNA is TGTGCCAGTAGTCTCGAGGGGTCTGAAGCTTTCTTT. It is translated as CASSLEGSEAFF.

This chain uses TRBV6-1 with TRBJ2-1; the D gene is possibly TRBD2 (5 bases). The CDR3 sequence is 13 residues long. V lost 7 bases to trimming and J lost 7 bases, with 14 bases between them. CDR1 is MNHNS, CDR2 SASEGT, per germline. The DNA of the CDR3 is TGTGCCAGCAACGAGGGCTTGTGGAATGAGCAGTTCTTC. It yields the protein CASNEGLWNEQFF.

This clone was counted once. The J gene is TRBJ1-1, the V gene TRBV9; perhaps TRBD1 as D (5 bases). There are 14 residues in the CDR3. The V end was cut by 0 bases, the J end by 4 bases, with 10 bases between. Germline V gives CDR1 SGDLS, CDR2 YYNGEE. The CDR3 here is CASSVVGGSTEAFF. DNA of the CDR3: TGTGCCAGCAGCGTAGTTGGGGGTTCCACTGAAGCTTTCTTT. Full variable domain (rest looked up from reference TRBV9 and TRBJ1-1): DSGVTQTPKHLITATGQRVTLRCSPRSGDLSVYWYQQSLDQGLQFLIQYYNGEERAKGNILERFSAQQFPDLHSELNLSSLELGDSALYFCASSVVGGSTEAFFGQGTRLTVV.

A single count supports this clone. The chain uses TRBV5-1 and TRBJ2-3; D might be TRBD2 (6 bases). Germline values: CDR1 SGHRS, CDR2 YFSETQ. CDR3 length: 14 amino acids. Deletions cut 6 bases from V and 7 bases from J, with 18 bases between. The DNA of the CDR3 is TGCGCCAGCAAGAACGACACAGCGGGTTATACGCAGTATTTT. It codes for CASKNDTAGYTQYF. Full variable domain (remainder filled in from reference TRBV5-1 and TRBJ2-3): KAGVTQTPRYLIKTRGQQVTLSCSPISGHRSVSWYQQTPGQGLQFLFEYFSETQRNKGNFPGRFSGRQFSNSRSEMNVSTLELGDSALYLCASKNDTAGYTQYFGPGTRLTVL.

The V and J genes are TRBV28 and TRBJ2-5, with unresolved D. The CDR3 length is 14 residues. Germline assignment: CDR1 MDHEN and CDR2 SYDVKM. V lost 3 bases and J lost 4, with 12 bases in between. The CDR3 DNA is TGTGCCAGCAGTTTTCAAGGGTCTGTAGAGACCCAGTACTTC. This gives the protein CASSFQGSVETQYF.

The chain is built from TRBV4-3 and TRBJ2-4; TRBD2 matches 8 bases. The germline V gene has CDR1 LGHNA and CDR2 YSLEER. The CDR3 consists of 20 residues. V trimming: 2 bases; J trimming: 3 bases; junction bases outside the gene matches: 18. CDR3 protein: CASSQYVNPSGSRGKNIQYF. The CDR3 nucleotides are TGCGCCAGCAGCCAATATGTCAATCCCAGCGGGAGCCGTGGCAAAAACATTCAGTACTTC.